The clone carrying this TCR beta chain has at least ten counts. The antigen remains undetermined. This CDR3 region has 12 residues. Trimming took 2 bases from V and 6 from J, leaving 8 bases between them. Germline V gene lookup returns CDR1 GTSNPN and CDR2 SVGIG (reference sequence). The sample belongs to a study of T-cell memory formation after mild COVID-19. Across the study: Largely, TCR clusters stayed within a single donor. Notes on the study in general: For second-wave clones that peaked at day 37, SARS-CoV-2 specificity went unverified.

TCRdb redid the calling of the 5' RACE reads with MiXCR, one entry per CDR3 protein. The sample shows under 300,000 distinct CDR3 sequences, 15% to 20% of them seen only once. This TCR derives from a man aged 18 to 30 who had mild COVID-19 (a few samples of this study predate the infection). Cell type and time point are not known. The specimen sequenced was PBMCs or a T cell subset sorted from them (not recorded which). V gene TRBV30 combines with J gene TRBJ2-4; D not certain. The CDR3 protein is CAWSSGPNIQYF. The CDR3 nucleotides are TGTGCCTGGAGTAGTGGCCCAAACATTCAGTACTTC.